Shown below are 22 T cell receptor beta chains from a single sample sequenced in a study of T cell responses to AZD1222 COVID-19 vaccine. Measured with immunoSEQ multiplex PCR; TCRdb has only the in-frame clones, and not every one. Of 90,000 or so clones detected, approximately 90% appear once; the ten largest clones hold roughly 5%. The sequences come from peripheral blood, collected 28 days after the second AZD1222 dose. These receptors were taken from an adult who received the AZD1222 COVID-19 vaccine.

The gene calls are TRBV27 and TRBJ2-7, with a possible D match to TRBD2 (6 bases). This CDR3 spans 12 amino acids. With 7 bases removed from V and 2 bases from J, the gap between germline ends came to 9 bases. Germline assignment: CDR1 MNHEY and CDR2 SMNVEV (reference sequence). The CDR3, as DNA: TGTGCCAGCAAGGGCGGGGCCTACGAGCAGTACTTC. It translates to CASKGGAYEQYF.

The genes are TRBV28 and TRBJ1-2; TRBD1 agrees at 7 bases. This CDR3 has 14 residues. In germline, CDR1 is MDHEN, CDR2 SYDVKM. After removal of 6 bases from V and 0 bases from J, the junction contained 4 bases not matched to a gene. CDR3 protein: CASSYGQANYGYTF. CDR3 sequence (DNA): TGTGCCAGCAGCTACGGACAGGCTAACTATGGCTACACCTTC.

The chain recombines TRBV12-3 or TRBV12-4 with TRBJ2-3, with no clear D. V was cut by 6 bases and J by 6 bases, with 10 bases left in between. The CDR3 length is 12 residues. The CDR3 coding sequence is TGTGCCAGCAGCCCGGCGCCGGATACGCAGTATTTT. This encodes CASSPAPDTQYF.

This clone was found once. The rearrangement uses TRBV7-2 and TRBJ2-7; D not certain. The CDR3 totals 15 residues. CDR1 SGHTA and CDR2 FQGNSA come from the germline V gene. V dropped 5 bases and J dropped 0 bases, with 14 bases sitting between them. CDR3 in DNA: TGTGCCAGCAGCCCCCTTCCGTCCAGCTCCTACGAGCAGTACTTC. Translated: CASSPLPSSSYEQYF. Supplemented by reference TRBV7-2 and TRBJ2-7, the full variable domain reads GAGVSQSPSNKVTEKGKDVELRCDPISGHTALYWYRQSLGQGLEFLIYFQGNSAPDKSGLPSDRFSAERTGGSVSTLTIQRTQQEDSAVYLCASSPLPSSSYEQYFGPGTRLTVT.

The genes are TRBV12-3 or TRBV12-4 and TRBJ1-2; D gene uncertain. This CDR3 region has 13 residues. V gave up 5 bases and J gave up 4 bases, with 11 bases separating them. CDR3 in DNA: TGTGCCAGCAGTCAAGGCCAGATCTATGGCTACACCTTC. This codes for CASSQGQIYGYTF.

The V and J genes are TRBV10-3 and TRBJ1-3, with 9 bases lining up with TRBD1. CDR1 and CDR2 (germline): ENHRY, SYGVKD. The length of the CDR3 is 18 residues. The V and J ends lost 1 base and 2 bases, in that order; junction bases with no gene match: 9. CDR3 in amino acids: CAISEFQPGQGAGNTIYF. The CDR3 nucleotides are TGTGCCATCAGTGAGTTCCAACCGGGACAGGGCGCTGGAAACACCATATATTTT.

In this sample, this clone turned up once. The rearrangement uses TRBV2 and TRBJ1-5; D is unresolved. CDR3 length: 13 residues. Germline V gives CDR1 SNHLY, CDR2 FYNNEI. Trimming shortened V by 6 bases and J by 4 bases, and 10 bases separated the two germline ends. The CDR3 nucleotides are TGTGCCAGCAGCGTCGGTCAGAATCAGCCCCAGCATTTT. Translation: CASSVGQNQPQHF.

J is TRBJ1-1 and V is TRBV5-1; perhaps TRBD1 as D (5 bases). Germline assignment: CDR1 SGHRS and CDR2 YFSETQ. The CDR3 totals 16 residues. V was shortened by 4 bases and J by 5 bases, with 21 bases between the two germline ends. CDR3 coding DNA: TGCGCCAGCAGCCGGTACCCAGGGAGTTCAGGGACTGAAGCTTTCTTT. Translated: CASSRYPGSSGTEAFF.

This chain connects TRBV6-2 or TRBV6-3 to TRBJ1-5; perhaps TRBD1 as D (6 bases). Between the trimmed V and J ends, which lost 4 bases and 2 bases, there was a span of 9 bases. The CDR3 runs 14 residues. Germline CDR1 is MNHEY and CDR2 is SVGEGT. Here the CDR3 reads CASSFNRGNQPQHF. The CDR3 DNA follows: TGTGCCAGCAGTTTTAACAGGGGCAATCAGCCCCAGCATTTT.

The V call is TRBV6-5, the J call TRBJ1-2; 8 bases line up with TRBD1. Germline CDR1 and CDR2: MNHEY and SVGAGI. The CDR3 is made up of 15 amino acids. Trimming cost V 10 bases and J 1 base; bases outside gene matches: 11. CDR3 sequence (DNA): TGTGCCACACAACCATGGGACAGGAATAACTATGGCTACACCTTC. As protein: CATQPWDRNNYGYTF.

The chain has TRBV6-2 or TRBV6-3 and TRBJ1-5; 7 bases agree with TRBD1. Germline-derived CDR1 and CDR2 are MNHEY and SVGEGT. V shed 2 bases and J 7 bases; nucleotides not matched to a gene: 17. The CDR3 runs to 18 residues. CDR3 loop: CASSYEVGTAYNGQPQHF. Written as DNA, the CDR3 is TGTGCCAGCAGTTACGAGGTGGGGACAGCCTACAACGGGCAGCCCCAGCATTTT.

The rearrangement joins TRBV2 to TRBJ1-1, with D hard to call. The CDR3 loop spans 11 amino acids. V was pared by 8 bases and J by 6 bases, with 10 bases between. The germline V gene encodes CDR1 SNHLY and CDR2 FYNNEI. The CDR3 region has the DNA TGTGCCAGCGGCAGAAGCGCTGAAGCTTTCTTT. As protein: CASGRSAEAFF.

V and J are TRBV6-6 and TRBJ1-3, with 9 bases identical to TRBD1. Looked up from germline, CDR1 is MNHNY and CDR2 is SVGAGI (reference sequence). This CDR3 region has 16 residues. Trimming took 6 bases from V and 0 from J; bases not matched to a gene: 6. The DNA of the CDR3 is TGTGCCAGCAGATCACAGGGGGCAAACTCTGGAAACACCATATATTTT. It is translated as CASRSQGANSGNTIYF.

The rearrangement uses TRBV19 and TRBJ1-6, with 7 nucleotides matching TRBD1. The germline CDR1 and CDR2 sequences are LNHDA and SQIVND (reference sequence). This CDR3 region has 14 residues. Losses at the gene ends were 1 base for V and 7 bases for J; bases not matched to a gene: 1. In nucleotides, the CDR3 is TGTGCCAGTAGTATAGGGGACAGAAATTCACCCCTCCACTTT. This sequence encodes CASSIGDRNSPLHF.

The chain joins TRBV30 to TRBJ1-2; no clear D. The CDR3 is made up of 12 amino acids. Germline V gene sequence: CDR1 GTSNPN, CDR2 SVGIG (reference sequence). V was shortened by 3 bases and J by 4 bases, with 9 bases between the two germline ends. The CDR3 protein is CAWSGPGYGYTF. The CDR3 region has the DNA TGTGCCTGGAGCGGTCCTGGCTATGGCTACACCTTC.

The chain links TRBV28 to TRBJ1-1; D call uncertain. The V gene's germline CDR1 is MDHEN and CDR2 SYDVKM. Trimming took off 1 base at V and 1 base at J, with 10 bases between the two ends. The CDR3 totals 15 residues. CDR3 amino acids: CASSLLAGTNTEAFF. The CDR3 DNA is TGTGCCAGCAGTTTATTGGCGGGCACGAACACTGAAGCTTTCTTT.

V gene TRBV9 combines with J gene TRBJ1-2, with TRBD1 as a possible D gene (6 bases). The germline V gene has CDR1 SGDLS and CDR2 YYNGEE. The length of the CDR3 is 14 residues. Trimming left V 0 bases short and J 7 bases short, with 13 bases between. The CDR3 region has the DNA TGTGCCAGCAGCGTAGCTGGGGGGGGCGGTGGCTACACCTTC. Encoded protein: CASSVAGGGGGYTF.

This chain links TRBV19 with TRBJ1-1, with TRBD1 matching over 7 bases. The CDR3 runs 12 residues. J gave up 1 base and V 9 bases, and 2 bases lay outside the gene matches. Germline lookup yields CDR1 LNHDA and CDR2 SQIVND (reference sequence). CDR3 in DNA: TGTGCCAGCAGGACAGGGAACACTGAAGCTTTCTTT. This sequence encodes CASRTGNTEAFF.

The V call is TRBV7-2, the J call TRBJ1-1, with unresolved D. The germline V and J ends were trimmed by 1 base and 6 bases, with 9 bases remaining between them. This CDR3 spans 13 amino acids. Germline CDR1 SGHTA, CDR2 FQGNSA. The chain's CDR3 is CASSLELRAEAFF. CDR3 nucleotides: TGTGCCAGCAGCTTAGAACTAAGGGCTGAAGCTTTCTTT. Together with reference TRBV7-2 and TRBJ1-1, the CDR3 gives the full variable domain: GAGVSQSPSNKVTEKGKDVELRCDPISGHTALYWYRQSLGQGLEFLIYFQGNSAPDKSGLPSDRFSAERTGGSVSTLTIQRTQQEDSAVYLCASSLELRAEAFFGQGTRLTVV.

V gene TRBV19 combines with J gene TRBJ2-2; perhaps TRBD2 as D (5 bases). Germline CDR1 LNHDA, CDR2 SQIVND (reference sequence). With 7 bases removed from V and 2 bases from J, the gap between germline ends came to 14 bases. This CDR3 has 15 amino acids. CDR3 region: CASKGGFPNTGELFF. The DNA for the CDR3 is TGTGCCAGTAAGGGCGGGTTCCCCAACACCGGGGAGCTGTTTTTT.

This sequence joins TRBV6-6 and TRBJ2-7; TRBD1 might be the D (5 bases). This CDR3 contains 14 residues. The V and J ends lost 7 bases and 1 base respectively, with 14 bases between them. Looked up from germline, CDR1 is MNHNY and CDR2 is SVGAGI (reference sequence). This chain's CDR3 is CASIGQDKSYEQYF. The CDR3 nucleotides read TGTGCCAGCATAGGGCAGGACAAATCCTACGAGCAGTACTTC.

The CDR3 DNA reads as TGTGCCAGCAAGTATCTTGGACAGGGGAATGAAAAACTGTTTTTT. This gives the protein CASKYLGQGNEKLFF. The chain carries TRBV19 and TRBJ1-4; 9 bases are a match to TRBD1. The germline V gene has CDR1 LNHDA and CDR2 SQIVND (reference sequence). V dropped 9 bases and J dropped 5; count of bases not matched to a gene: 10. This CDR3 is built from 15 residues.